The clone carrying this T cell receptor beta chain was detected many times. The antigen remains undetermined. Germline CDR1 KGHSH, CDR2 LQKENI. J was trimmed by 6 bases and V by 6 bases; bases with no gene match: 5. CDR3 length: 13 residues. Amplified TCR beta CDR3 regions came from RNA transcripts. HTBI primers were used for first-round RT-PCR of the TCR CDR3. TCRdb reanalysed the multiplex PCR reads using MiXCR and keeps one entry per CDR3 protein. The sample shows over 500,000 distinct CDR3 sequences, roughly a sixth of them seen only once. This sample was included in a study of T cells in Graves' hyperthyroidism and ophthalmopathy. Study-wide results and caveats: Appearing also in blood were most of the thyroid clonotypes expanded above 0.001. A 13 V-J model separated ophthalmopathy from stable hyperthyroidism.

The sample comprised blood. The chain carries TRBV18 and TRBJ1-2; 9 positions agree with TRBD1. The sequence was collected from a woman in her thirties with Graves' ophthalmopathy. CDR3 nucleotides: TGTGCCAGCTCCTCGACAGGGGGAAATGGCTACACCTTC. Translation gives CASSSTGGNGYTF.